The clone carrying this T cell receptor beta chain was seen more than once but under ten times. No antigen is known for it. This entry is derived from a study of a mutant IDH1 vaccine in newly diagnosed glioma. At the level of the study: Once 4-6 weeks had passed after radiotherapy alone, vaccination started, or it started with temozolomide cycles.

The length of the CDR3 is 15 residues. The V end lost 5 bases, the J end lost 0 bases, and 11 bases lay between the germline ends. Germline V gene lookup returns CDR1 MNHEY and CDR2 SVGAGI. Profiled with immunoSEQ multiplex PCR; TCRdb holds only in-frame clones, not every one. The profile shows approximately 39,000 clones, approximately 80% of them singletons. Time point of the sample: week 5, during vaccination. Each dose of the vaccine consisted of 300 ug of mutant IDH1 20-mer peptide, with topical imiquimod. The specimen comprised PBMCs, sampled from a glioma patient whose treatment included an IDH1 peptide vaccine. The V gene is TRBV6-5, the J gene TRBJ1-5; D is uncertain. This clonotype was obtained from a man aged 50-59 years with glioma. For the CDR3, the DNA is TGTGCCAGCAGTCTCAATCGGCTTAGCAATCAGCCCCAGCATTTT. Translated: CASSLNRLSNQPQHF.